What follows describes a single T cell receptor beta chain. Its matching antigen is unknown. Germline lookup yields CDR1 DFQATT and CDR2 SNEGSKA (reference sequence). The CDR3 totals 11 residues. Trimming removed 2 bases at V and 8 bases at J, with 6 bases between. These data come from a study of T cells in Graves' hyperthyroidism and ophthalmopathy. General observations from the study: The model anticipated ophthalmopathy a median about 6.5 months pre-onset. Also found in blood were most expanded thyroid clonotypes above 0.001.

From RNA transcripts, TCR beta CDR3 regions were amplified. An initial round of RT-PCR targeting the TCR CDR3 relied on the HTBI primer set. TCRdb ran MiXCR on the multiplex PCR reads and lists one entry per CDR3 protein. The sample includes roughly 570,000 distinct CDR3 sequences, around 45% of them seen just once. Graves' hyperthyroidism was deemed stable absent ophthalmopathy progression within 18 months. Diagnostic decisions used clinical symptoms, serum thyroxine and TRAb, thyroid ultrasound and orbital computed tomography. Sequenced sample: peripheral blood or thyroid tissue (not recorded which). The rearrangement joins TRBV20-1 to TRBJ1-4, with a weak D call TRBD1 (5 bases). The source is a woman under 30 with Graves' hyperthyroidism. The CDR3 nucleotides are TGCAGTGCTAGACGGGGGGAAAAACTGTTTTTT. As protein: CSARRGEKLFF.